This TCR beta chain came from a study of blood T cell repertoires in COVID-19. Produced via immunoSEQ multiplex PCR; TCRdb's table is partial and in-frame only. The data contain some 120,000 clones, roughly 90% of them singletons. The length of the CDR3 is 14 residues. Germline loops: CDR1 SQVTM, CDR2 ANQGSEA. Trimming took 4 bases from V and 0 from J, leaving 7 bases between them. Sequenced: peripheral blood. This TCR derives from a man between 45 and 60 years old with acute or convalescent COVID-19. The chain is built from TRBV29-1 and TRBJ2-6; perhaps TRBD2 as D (6 bases). DNA for the CDR3: TGCAGCGTTGTGGGGGGCTCTGGGGCCAACGTCCTGACTTTC. Amino acid sequence: CSVVGGSGANVLTF.